This is a list of T cell receptor beta chains from one sample in a study of Ad26.COV2.S vaccination and SARS-CoV-2 variants. Only in-frame clones appear in the TCRdb table, and some are missing; sequencing was by immunoSEQ multiplex PCR. The table includes 200,000 to 300,000 clones, roughly 90% detected once. Sequencing was performed on peripheral blood, taken in a trial of Ad26.COV2.S vaccine versus placebo. These TCRs come from a person aged 18-60 years who received the Ad26.COV2.S COVID-19 vaccine or a placebo. Each CDR3 is given with its conserved first and last residue. D genes are given only for firm matches. Size is stated for part of the rows, as once, few or many counts, or as a class when the clone is expanded.

clone size,V gene,J gene,D gene,CDR3 DNA,CDR3 protein
-,TRBV11-2,TRBJ1-3,-,TGTGCCAGCAGCTCCGGGCAGAGCTCTGGAAACACCATATATTTT,CASSSGQSSGNTIYF
-,TRBV28,TRBJ1-5,-,TGTGCCAGCAGTCGAGGGGGTTGGGCCCAGCATTTT,CASSRGGWAQHF
once,TRBV2,TRBJ2-2,TRBD2,TGTGCCAGCAGCTCGGGAGGGGACACCGGGGAGCTGTTTTTT,CASSSGGDTGELFF
-,TRBV3-1/TRBV3-2,TRBJ1-2,TRBD1,TGTGCCAGCAGCCAACTGGGACAGTCCTCCTATGGCTACACCTTC,CASSQLGQSSYGYTF
-,TRBV6-1,TRBJ2-7,TRBD2,TGTGCCAGCAGTGAAAGGGAGGGATCCGGGGACGAGCAGTACTTC,CASSEREGSGDEQYF
-,TRBV5-8,TRBJ2-3,TRBD1,TGTGCCAGCAGCCACGGGACAGCGGATACGCAGTATTTT,CASSHGTADTQYF
-,TRBV30,TRBJ2-1,-,TGTGCCTGGAGAGATGGGATTGAGCAGTTCTTC,CAWRDGIEQFF
-,TRBV15,TRBJ2-7,TRBD1,TGTGCCACCAGCAGAGATGGGACAGGGGGCCTATCCTACGAGCAGTACTTC,CATSRDGTGGLSYEQYF
-,TRBV19,TRBJ2-7,TRBD1,TGTGCCAGCATGCCAGGGGGCTTAGTCTACGAGCAGTACTTC,CASMPGGLVYEQYF
-,TRBV28,TRBJ1-2,TRBD1,TGTGCCAGCAGTTTAGGGGGACAGGGGGCTAAAAACTATGGCTACACCTTC,CASSLGGQGAKNYGYTF
-,TRBV11-2,TRBJ2-2,TRBD1,TGTGCCAGCAGCCGTACCGGGACAGGGTCTGCCGGGGAGCTGTTTTTT,CASSRTGTGSAGELFF
-,TRBV29-1,TRBJ2-5,TRBD2,TGCAGCGTCCTACTAGCGGGAGAACAAGAGACCCAGTACTTC,CSVLLAGEQETQYF
-,TRBV6-2/TRBV6-3,TRBJ1-3,-,TGTGCCAGCAGCCTGAACTCTGGAAACACCATATATTTT,CASSLNSGNTIYF
-,TRBV19,TRBJ2-1,TRBD2,TGTGCCAGTAAAAGCGGGGGGAAAGATGAGCAGTTCTTC,CASKSGGKDEQFF
-,TRBV27,TRBJ2-7,TRBD1,TGTGCCAGCAGTTTACCAGGGGGTTACGAGCAGTACTTC,CASSLPGGYEQYF
-,TRBV6-5,TRBJ1-2,-,TGTGCCAGCAGTTACCCGCCCGGCTATGGCTACACCTTC,CASSYPPGYGYTF
-,TRBV11-3,TRBJ2-1,TRBD2,TGTGCCAGCAGCCCCCGGACTAGTTTGGATGAGCAGTTCTTC,CASSPRTSLDEQFF
-,TRBV19,TRBJ1-5,-,TGTGCCAGTAAACCGACACCCTCCAGCAATCAGCCCCAGCATTTT,CASKPTPSSNQPQHF
-,TRBV6-5,TRBJ1-2,-,TGTGCCAGCAGGGGAACGTCTAGCTATGGCTACACCTTC,CASRGTSSYGYTF
-,TRBV6-2/TRBV6-3,TRBJ2-7,-,TGTGCCAGCAGTTACCCAGGACAGAAGAACTCCTACGAGCAGTACTTC,CASSYPGQKNSYEQYF
-,TRBV5-4,TRBJ2-7,-,TGTGCCAGCAGCTTGGAGGGGACCGAGCAGTACTTC,CASSLEGTEQYF
few,TRBV5-4,TRBJ2-3,-,TGTGCCAGCAACCGCATATCAGATACGCAGTATTTT,CASNRISDTQYF
-,TRBV6-2/TRBV6-3,TRBJ1-5,-,TGTGCCAGCAGTTTCCCCCCAGGGTATAGCAATCAGCCCCAGCATTTT,CASSFPPGYSNQPQHF
-,TRBV5-1,TRBJ2-2,TRBD1,TGCGCCAGCGGGACAGTCGTGGGCACCGGGGAGCTGTTTTTT,CASGTVVGTGELFF
-,TRBV18,TRBJ1-6,-,TGTGCCAGCTCAACGGGATTTGGGCAGCACTCACCCCTCCACTTT,CASSTGFGQHSPLHF
-,TRBV19,TRBJ2-4,-,TGTGCCAGTATAGGCGAGGCCAAAAACATTCAGTACTTC,CASIGEAKNIQYF
-,TRBV5-1,TRBJ2-2,TRBD2,TGCGCCAGCAGCTCACTAGCGGGAGATTCCGGGGAGCTGTTTTTT,CASSSLAGDSGELFF
-,TRBV5-6,TRBJ2-7,-,TGTGCCAGCAGCTTTAGCGGCGCAGGGGGGACGTACGAGCAGTACTTC,CASSFSGAGGTYEQYF
-,TRBV7-9,TRBJ1-1,-,TGTGCCAGCAGCTTATATTTGAACACTGAAGCTTTCTTT,CASSLYLNTEAFF
-,TRBV25-1,TRBJ1-5,TRBD1,TGTGCCAGCAGTGAAGGGCCGGGACAGGGTATGAGCAATCAGCCCCAGCATTTT,CASSEGPGQGMSNQPQHF
-,TRBV5-1,TRBJ2-5,-,TGCGCCAGCAGCTTTCACCGGGACCCCAGGCCCCAAGAGACCCAGTACTTC,CASSFHRDPRPQETQYF
-,TRBV28,TRBJ1-3,TRBD1,TGTGCCAGCAGTTCCGACAGGGGAGGACCCCTCTCTGGAAACACCATATATTTT,CASSSDRGGPLSGNTIYF
-,TRBV24-1,TRBJ2-3,-,TGTGCCACCAGTGATTGGAGGGGGCTCGGCACAGATACGCAGTATTTT,CATSDWRGLGTDTQYF
-,TRBV6-4,TRBJ2-3,TRBD2,TGTGCCAGCAGTGAACAGGGACTAGGCAGCACAGATACGCAGTATTTT,CASSEQGLGSTDTQYF
-,TRBV28,TRBJ1-3,-,TGTGCCAGCAGTTCCGCGTGGTACCACTCTGGAAACACCATATATTTT,CASSSAWYHSGNTIYF
-,TRBV4-3,TRBJ1-6,TRBD1,TGCGCCAGCAGCCAAGCTACACCGGGACAGGGATCACCCCTCCACTTT,CASSQATPGQGSPLHF
-,TRBV14,TRBJ2-1,-,TGTGCCAGCAGCCAAGCTAGGGGTGGGCACAATGAGCAGTTCTTC,CASSQARGGHNEQFF
-,TRBV30,TRBJ2-6,TRBD2,TGTGCCTGGGTGCGGGAGGTCGGGGCCAACGTCCTGACTTTC,CAWVREVGANVLTF
-,TRBV11-3,TRBJ2-3,-,TGTGCCAGCAGCTTAGATACAGATACGCAGTATTTT,CASSLDTDTQYF
-,TRBV24-1,TRBJ2-3,-,TGTGCCACCAGTGATTTCACAGGGAGGGGTTCAGATACGCAGTATTTT,CATSDFTGRGSDTQYF
-,TRBV7-9,TRBJ2-2,TRBD2,TGTGCCAGCAGCAGACGCCCGGGACTAGCGGGAGAGACCGGGGAGCTGTTTTTT,CASSRRPGLAGETGELFF
few,TRBV5-1,TRBJ1-1,TRBD1,TGCGCCAGCAGCTTGGGCGCGACAGGGTTCGCGACTGAAGCTTTCTTT,CASSLGATGFATEAFF
-,TRBV4-2,TRBJ2-3,TRBD2,TGTGCCAGCAGCCAGGAACTAGCGGGAGCGGTCACAGATACGCAGTATTTT,CASSQELAGAVTDTQYF